This T cell receptor (beta chain) was obtained from a study of cytomegalovirus exposure and HLA in healthy donors. Trimming cost V 11 bases and J 2 bases; bases outside gene matches: 6. CDR1 is LNHDA and CDR2 is SQIVND in the germline V gene (reference sequence). This CDR3 contains 14 residues. The study ran its PCR with 60 Vbeta and 13 Jbeta primers. Sequencing used immunoSEQ multiplex PCR; TCRdb keeps in-frame clones, though not all of them. The sample carries about 110,000 clones, 82% recorded once. The chain recombines TRBV19 with TRBJ1-3; TRBD1 agrees at 10 bases. The receptor's source is a man in his thirties or forties in good health and CMV-seropositive. The material sequenced was PBMCs. CDR3 DNA sequence: TGTGCCGGCGGGACAGGGGAAACTGGAAACACCATATATTTT. Its protein product is CAGGTGETGNTIYF.